The 5 T cell receptor beta chains below were found in one sample sequenced in a study of cytomegalovirus exposure and HLA in healthy donors. The method was immunoSEQ multiplex PCR; TCRdb's version includes in-frame clones alone and lacks a portion of them. This table holds about 180,000 clones, approximately 90% found once. Sequencing input: PBMCs. The receptors here all came from a woman in her 30s in good health and CMV-seronegative.

The rearrangement uses TRBV5-1 and TRBJ1-1, with 7 bases lining up with TRBD1. The germline V gene has CDR1 SGHRS and CDR2 YFSETQ. Losses at the gene ends were 0 bases for V and 1 base for J; bases not matched to a gene: 9. The CDR3 length is 17 residues. CDR3 protein: CASSLARTDRANTEAFF. DNA of the CDR3: TGCGCCAGCAGCTTGGCGCGAACTGACAGGGCGAACACTGAAGCTTTCTTT.

The V gene is TRBV11-2, the J gene TRBJ2-7; D is possibly TRBD2 (5 bases). V was trimmed by 0 bases and J by 0 bases, leaving 15 bases between them. The CDR3 has 17 residues. The V gene's germline CDR1 is SGHAT and CDR2 FQNNGV. CDR3 amino acids: CASSLDDERHPSYEQYF. DNA of the CDR3: TGTGCCAGCAGCTTAGATGACGAGCGGCACCCCTCCTACGAGCAGTACTTC.

CDR3 nucleotide sequence: TGTGCCAGCAGCTCGGGACAGATCCCCTCGTCCCTCCACTTT. Protein sequence: CASSSGQIPSSLHF. The rearrangement links TRBV5-4 to TRBJ1-6, with 7 bases matching TRBD1. The CDR3 is 14 residues long. Trimming at V came to 3 bases and at J to 14 bases, leaving 11 bases not matched to a gene. The germline CDR1 and CDR2 sequences are SGHNT and YYREEE (reference sequence).

The rearrangement joins TRBV19 to TRBJ1-5; the D gene is possibly TRBD1 (6 bases). The V gene's germline CDR1 is LNHDA and CDR2 SQIVND (reference sequence). Trimming pared 4 bases from V and 7 bases from J, leaving 8 bases between. The CDR3 covers 12 residues. In DNA, the CDR3 is TGTGCCAGTAGTAGGGGGCTCCAGCCCCAGCATTTT. This encodes CASSRGLQPQHF.

Regarding this clone: This same CDR3 is encoded by further DNA sequences in the sample. The chain employs TRBV2 and TRBJ1-5; the D gene is possibly TRBD1 (5 bases). The V and J ends lost 2 bases and 0 bases respectively, with 8 bases between them. This CDR3 region has 15 residues. From germline, CDR1 is SNHLY and CDR2 FYNNEI. CDR3 DNA sequence: TGTGCCAGCAGTGAACAGGGTCTTAGCAATCAGCCCCAGCATTTT. Protein: CASSEQGLSNQPQHF.